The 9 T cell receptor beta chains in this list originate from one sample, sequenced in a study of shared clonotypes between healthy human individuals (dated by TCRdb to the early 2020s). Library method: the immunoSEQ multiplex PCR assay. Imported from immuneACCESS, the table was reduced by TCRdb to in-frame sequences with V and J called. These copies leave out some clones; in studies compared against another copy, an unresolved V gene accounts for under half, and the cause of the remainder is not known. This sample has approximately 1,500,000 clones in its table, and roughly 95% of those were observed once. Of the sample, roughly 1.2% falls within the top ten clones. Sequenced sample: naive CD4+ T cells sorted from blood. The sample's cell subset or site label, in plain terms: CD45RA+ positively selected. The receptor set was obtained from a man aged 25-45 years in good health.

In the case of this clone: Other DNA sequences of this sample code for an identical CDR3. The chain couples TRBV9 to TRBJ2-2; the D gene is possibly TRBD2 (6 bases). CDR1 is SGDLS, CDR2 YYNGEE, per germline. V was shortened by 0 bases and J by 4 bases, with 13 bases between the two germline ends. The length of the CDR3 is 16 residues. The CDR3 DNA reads TGTGCCAGCAGCGTAGTCGGAGGGAGTTTCACCGGGGAGCTGTTTTTT. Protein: CASSVVGGSFTGELFF. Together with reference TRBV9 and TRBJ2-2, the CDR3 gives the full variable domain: DSGVTQTPKHLITATGQRVTLRCSPRSGDLSVYWYQQSLDQGLQFLIQYYNGEERAKGNILERFSAQQFPDLHSELNLSSLELGDSALYFCASSVVGGSFTGELFFGEGSRLTVL.

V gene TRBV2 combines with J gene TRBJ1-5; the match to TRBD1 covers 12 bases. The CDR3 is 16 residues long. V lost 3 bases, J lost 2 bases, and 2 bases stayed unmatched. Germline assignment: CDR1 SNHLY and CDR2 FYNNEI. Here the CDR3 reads CASSEGTGGRNQPQHF. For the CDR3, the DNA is TGTGCCAGCAGTGAGGGGACAGGGGGCCGCAATCAGCCCCAGCATTTT.

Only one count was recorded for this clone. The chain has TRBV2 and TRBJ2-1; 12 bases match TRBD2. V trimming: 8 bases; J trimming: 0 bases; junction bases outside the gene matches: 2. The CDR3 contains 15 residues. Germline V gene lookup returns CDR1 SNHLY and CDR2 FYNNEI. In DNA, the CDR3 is TGTGCCAGCCTGGGACTAGCGGGCTCCTACAATGAGCAGTTCTTC. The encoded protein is CASLGLAGSYNEQFF.

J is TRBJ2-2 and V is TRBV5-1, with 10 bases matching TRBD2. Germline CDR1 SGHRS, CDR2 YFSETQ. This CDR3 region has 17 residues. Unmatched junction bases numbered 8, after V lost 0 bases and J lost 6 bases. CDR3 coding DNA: TGCGCCAGCAGCTTGGCCCTCGGGACTAGCGATCCCGGGGAGCTGTTTTTT. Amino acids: CASSLALGTSDPGELFF.

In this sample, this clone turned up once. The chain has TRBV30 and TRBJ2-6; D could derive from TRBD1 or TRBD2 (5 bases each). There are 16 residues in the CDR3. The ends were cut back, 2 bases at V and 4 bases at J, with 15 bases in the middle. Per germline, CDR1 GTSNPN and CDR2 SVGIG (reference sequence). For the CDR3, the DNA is TGTGCCTGGAGTCCGCGCACGGGGCGGGGGGCCAACGTCCTGACTTTC. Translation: CAWSPRTGRGANVLTF.

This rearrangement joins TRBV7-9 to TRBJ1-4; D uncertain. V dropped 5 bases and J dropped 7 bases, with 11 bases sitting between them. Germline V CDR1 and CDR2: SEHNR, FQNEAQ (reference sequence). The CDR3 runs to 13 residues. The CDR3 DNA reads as TGTGCCAGCAGCAAAAGTTTTTCTGAAAAACTGTTTTTT. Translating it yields CASSKSFSEKLFF.

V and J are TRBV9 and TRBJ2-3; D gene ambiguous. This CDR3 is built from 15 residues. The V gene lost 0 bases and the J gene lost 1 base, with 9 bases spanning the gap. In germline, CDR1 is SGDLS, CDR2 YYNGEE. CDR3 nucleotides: TGTGCCAGCAGCGTAGGCGCCTTCCGCACAGATACGCAGTATTTT. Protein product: CASSVGAFRTDTQYF.

Written as DNA, the CDR3 is TGCAGCGTCCCAATGGGAGCGCTAAAAGAGACCCAGTACTTC. Translated, it gives CSVPMGALKETQYF. The chain recombines TRBV29-1 with TRBJ2-5, with D perhaps matching TRBD2 (5 bases). This CDR3 region has 14 residues. Germline-derived CDR1 and CDR2 are SQVTM and ANQGSEA. Trimming took 6 bases from V and 3 from J, leaving 17 bases between them.

This CDR3 reads CATVNAGANTQYF. The CDR3 DNA reads as TGTGCCACTGTCAACGCCGGGGCAAATACGCAGTATTTT. The chain recombines TRBV10-3 with TRBJ2-3, with D perhaps matching TRBD1 or TRBD2 (5 bases each). V lost 10 bases and J 7 bases, leaving 18 bases between the germline ends. Germline V gene sequence: CDR1 ENHRY, CDR2 SYGVKD. The CDR3 sequence is 13 residues long.